Listed here is a single TCR beta chain. Its matching antigen is unknown. The data derive from a study of Graves' ophthalmopathy and Graves' hyperthyroidism. Study-level results: Ophthalmopathy progression was predicted by the model at less than 71% sensitivity and approximately 72% specificity. Blood also harbored most expanded thyroid clonotypes above 0.001 frequency.

Excluded were patients with other autoimmune diseases, uncontrolled infections, pregnancy or lactation. As diagnostic evidence, clinical symptoms, serum thyroxine, TRAb, thyroid ultrasound and orbital computed tomography were relied upon. Amplification from RNA transcripts yielded the TCR beta CDR3 regions. Second-round multiplex PCR came after first-round RT-PCR with HTBI primers. From the multiplex PCR reads, TCRdb called clonotypes with MiXCR, one entry per CDR3 protein. The table has around 600,000 distinct CDR3 sequences, over 40% seen once; the top ten hold under 3.5%. The specimen sequenced was peripheral blood. The sequence derives from an adult man with Graves' ophthalmopathy.

The CDR3 DNA follows: TGTGCCAGCAGTTACGCCCTGGGGGCCTATGGCTACACCTTC. It is translated as CASSYALGAYGYTF. V gene TRBV6-5 combines with J gene TRBJ1-2, with TRBD1 as a possible D gene (6 bases). V lost 2 bases to trimming and J lost 4 bases, with 11 bases between them. The CDR3 contains 14 residues. From germline, CDR1 is MNHEY and CDR2 SVGAGI.